This paragraph reports one T cell receptor beta chain. TCRdb redid the calling of the RT-PCR reads with MiXCR, one entry per CDR3 protein. The data hold hundreds of thousands of distinct CDR3 sequences, with approximately 15% observed a single time. This CDR3 region has 14 residues. Germline loops: CDR1 GTSNPN, CDR2 SVGIG (reference sequence). V lost 4 bases, J lost 6 bases, and 19 bases lay in between. The clonotype comes from a female donor in good health, serving as a healthy control. Sequencing input: memory CD4+ T cells from blood. The chain links TRBV30 to TRBJ2-7, with D maybe TRBD1 (6 bases). Here the CDR3 DNA reads TGTGCCTGGACCACAGGGACCGGGAAGCGCGAGCAGTACTTC. Translation gives CAWTTGTGKREQYF.